This TCR beta chain stems from a study of T cell responses to AZD1222 COVID-19 vaccine. Study findings and constraints: The donor cohort was predominantly white British with a female majority, and clonal diversity may have been underestimated. Repertoires were obtained only post-peak T cell response.

On this clone: As yet, its antigen is unknown.

Germline V gene sequence: CDR1 MDHEN, CDR2 SYDVKM. The CDR3 covers 13 residues. V gave up 3 bases and J gave up 3 bases, with 7 bases separating them. Here immunoSEQ multiplex PCR was the method, and the copy in TCRdb shows in-frame clones only, minus some. Of roughly 140,000 clones listed, 93% are singletons. This sequence originates from an adult who had recovered from COVID-19. Here the sequenced sample was peripheral blood, taken after recovery from COVID-19. This chain joins TRBV28 and TRBJ2-3; D is undetermined. DNA for the CDR3: TGTGCCAGCAGTTTTGACCCTACAGATACGCAGTATTTT. This translates into CASSFDPTDTQYF.